This T cell receptor beta chain originates from a study of cytomegalovirus exposure and HLA in healthy donors. Study results and limitations: The study recorded 160 or so TCR beta chains that were cytomegalovirus-associated. Later on, an analysis found that several of the most significant clusters appeared to be linked to common viral pathogens, which included parvovirus B19.

At sampling all donors were nominally healthy, likely with unrecorded immune exposures. Primers for the PCR totalled 60 Vbeta and 13 Jbeta. Profiling relied on immunoSEQ multiplex PCR, and the TCRdb table lists in-frame clones only, not all of them. Of 310,000 or so clones listed, 85% to 90% are singletons. For this clone: Its antigen is unidentified.

This CDR3 is 15 amino acids long. The germline gives CDR1 SNHLY, CDR2 FYNNEI. Trimming cost V 5 bases and J 5 bases; bases outside gene matches: 7. The V and J genes are TRBV2 and TRBJ2-7, with 12 bases matching TRBD2. The sample taken for sequencing was PBMCs. The sequence derives from a woman under 30 in good health and CMV-seronegative. This CDR3 reads CASSPETSGGNEQYF. The CDR3 DNA is TGTGCCAGCAGTCCCGAGACTAGCGGGGGTAACGAGCAGTACTTC.